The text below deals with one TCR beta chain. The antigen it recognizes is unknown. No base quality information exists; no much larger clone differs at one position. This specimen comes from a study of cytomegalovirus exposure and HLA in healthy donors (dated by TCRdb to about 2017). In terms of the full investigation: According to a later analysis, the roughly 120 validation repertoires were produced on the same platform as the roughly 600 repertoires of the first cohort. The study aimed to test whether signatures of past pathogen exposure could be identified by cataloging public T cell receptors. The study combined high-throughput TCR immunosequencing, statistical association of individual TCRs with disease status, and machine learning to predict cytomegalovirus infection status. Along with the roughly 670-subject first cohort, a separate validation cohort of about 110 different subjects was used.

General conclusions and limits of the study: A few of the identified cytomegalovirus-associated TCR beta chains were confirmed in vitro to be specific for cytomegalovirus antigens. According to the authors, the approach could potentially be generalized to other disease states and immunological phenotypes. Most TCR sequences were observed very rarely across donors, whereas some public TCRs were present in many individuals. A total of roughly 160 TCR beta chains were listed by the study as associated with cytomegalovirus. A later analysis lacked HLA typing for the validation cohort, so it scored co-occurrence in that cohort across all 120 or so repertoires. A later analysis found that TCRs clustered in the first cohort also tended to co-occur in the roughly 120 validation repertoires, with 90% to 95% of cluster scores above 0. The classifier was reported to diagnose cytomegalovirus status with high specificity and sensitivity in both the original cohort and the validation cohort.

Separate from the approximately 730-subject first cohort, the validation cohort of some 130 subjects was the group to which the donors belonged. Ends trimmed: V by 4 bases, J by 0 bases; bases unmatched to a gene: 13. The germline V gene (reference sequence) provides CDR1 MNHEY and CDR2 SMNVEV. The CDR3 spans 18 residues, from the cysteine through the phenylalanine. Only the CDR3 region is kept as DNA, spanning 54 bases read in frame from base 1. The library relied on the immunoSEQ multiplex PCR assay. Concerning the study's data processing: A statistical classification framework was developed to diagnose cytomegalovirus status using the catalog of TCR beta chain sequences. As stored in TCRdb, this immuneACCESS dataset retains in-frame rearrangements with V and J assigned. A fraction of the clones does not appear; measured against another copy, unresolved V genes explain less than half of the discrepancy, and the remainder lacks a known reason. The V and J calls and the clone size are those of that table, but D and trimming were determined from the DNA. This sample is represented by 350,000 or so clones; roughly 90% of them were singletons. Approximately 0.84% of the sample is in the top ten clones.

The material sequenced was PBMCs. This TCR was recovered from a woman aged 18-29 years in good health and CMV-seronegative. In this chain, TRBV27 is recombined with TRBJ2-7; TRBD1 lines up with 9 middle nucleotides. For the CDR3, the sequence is CASSSRARTGGRSYEQYF. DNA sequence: TGTGCCAGCAGTTCCCGAGCCCGAACAGGGGGCCGCTCCTACGAGCAGTACTTC.